These T cell receptor beta chains were read from a single sample in a study of PD-1 blockade in mismatch repair-deficient tumors. Generated by immunoSEQ multiplex PCR, the TCRdb table keeps only in-frame clones and is missing some. Of 30,000 to 45,000 clones listed, approximately 88% are singletons. The sequences come from PBMCs, collected approximately 9 months after starting pembrolizumab. The receptors stem from an adult with mismatch repair-deficient cancer. Both conserved end residues are part of each CDR3. A D gene is named only where the DNA matches it firmly. The size field is filled for only some rows; it gives once, few, many or a size class.

j_call,d_call,v_call,clone_size,cdr3_aa,cdr3_nt
TRBJ1-4,-,TRBV10-1,-,CASSRATNEKLFF,TGCGCCAGCAGCCGAGCAACTAATGAAAAACTGTTTTTT
TRBJ1-6,-,TRBV2,-,CASSWERTANSPLHF,TGTGCCAGCAGTTGGGAGCGGACGGCAAATTCACCCCTCCACTTT
TRBJ1-1,-,TRBV5-1,-,CASSLGQAGQNTEAFF,TGCGCCAGCAGCTTGGGACAGGCAGGCCAGAACACTGAAGCTTTCTTT
TRBJ2-7,TRBD2,TRBV2,-,CASSSTSGSSYEQYF,TGTGCCAGCAGCAGCACTAGCGGGAGCTCCTACGAGCAGTACTTC
TRBJ1-5,TRBD1,TRBV12-5,-,CASGLWPPSGGQPQHF,TGTGCTAGTGGTTTGTGGCCCCCCTCAGGGGGTCAGCCCCAGCATTTT
TRBJ2-5,-,TRBV7-2,-,CASSLTGIEETQYF,TGTGCCAGCAGCTTGACAGGAATCGAAGAGACCCAGTACTTC
TRBJ1-1,-,TRBV27,-,CASSLGGLNTEAFF,TGTGCCAGCAGTTTAGGGGGCTTGAACACTGAAGCTTTCTTT
TRBJ1-1,TRBD1,TRBV7-3,-,CASSLRQGGLPEAFF,TGTGCCAGCAGCCTCCGACAGGGGGGTCTTCCTGAAGCTTTCTTT
TRBJ2-1,TRBD1,TRBV9,-,CASSPSGQGANEQFF,TGTGCCAGCAGCCCGTCGGGACAGGGGGCCAATGAGCAGTTCTTC
TRBJ2-7,TRBD1,TRBV27,-,CASSVLTGQGGEQYF,TGTGCCAGCAGTGTACTTACGGGACAGGGAGGCGAGCAGTACTTC
TRBJ1-4,TRBD1,TRBV28,once,CASMYRGYLTNEKLFF,TGTGCCAGCATGTACAGGGGCTATTTAACTAATGAAAAACTGTTTTTT
TRBJ1-1,TRBD1,TRBV18,-,CASSRQGANTEAFF,TGTGCCAGCTCCAGACAGGGGGCGAACACTGAAGCTTTCTTT
TRBJ2-7,-,TRBV28,-,CASSQGTEVRDEQYF,TGTGCCAGCAGTCAGGGGACGGAGGTCAGAGACGAGCAGTACTTC
TRBJ2-1,TRBD2,TRBV5-1,once,CASSSGPTSGRGGEQFF,TGCGCCAGCAGCTCCGGTCCGACTAGCGGGAGGGGAGGTGAGCAGTTCTTC
TRBJ1-5,TRBD1,TRBV30,-,CAWKPQGLGNQPQHF,TGTGCCTGGAAGCCACAGGGGTTGGGCAATCAGCCCCAGCATTTT
TRBJ1-5,TRBD1,TRBV28,-,CASRRQGDQPQHF,TGTGCCAGCAGACGACAGGGAGATCAGCCCCAGCATTTT
TRBJ1-1,TRBD1,TRBV7-6,-,CASSKGQGTEAFF,TGTGCCAGCAGCAAGGGACAGGGGACTGAAGCTTTCTTT
TRBJ2-1,-,TRBV11-1,-,CASQAVSSYNEQFF,TGTGCCAGCCAGGCCGTAAGCTCCTACAATGAGCAGTTCTTC
TRBJ2-1,-,TRBV14,-,CASSQLGQADNEQFF,TGTGCCAGCAGCCAATTGGGGCAGGCCGACAATGAGCAGTTCTTC
TRBJ2-5,-,TRBV7-9,-,CASSLRRERETQYF,TGTGCCAGCAGCTTAAGGCGAGAGAGGGAGACCCAGTACTTC